A selection of T cell receptor beta chains follows, all from one sample in a study of blood T cells in healthy people across ages. TCRdb recomputed calls from the 5' RACE reads with MiXCR, one row per CDR3 protein. The table shows about 1.4 million distinct CDR3 sequences, with approximately 59% occurring only once. The sample was blood. Source of these receptors: a young man in good health. CDR3s include the opening cysteine and the closing phenylalanine or tryptophan. A D gene is named only where the DNA matches it firmly. Rows may omit the clone size; those that give it use once, few, many or a size class.

clone_size	d_call	v_call	j_call	cdr3_nt	cdr3_aa
-	-	TRBV6-1	TRBJ2-1	TGTGCCAGCGGTAAGGGGCTCTCCTACAATGAGCAGTTCTTC	CASGKGLSYNEQFF
-	TRBD2	TRBV9	TRBJ2-3	TGTGCCAGCAGCCCCGCGGGGGAGGGAGATACGCAGTATTTT	CASSPAGEGDTQYF
-	TRBD2	TRBV3-1	TRBJ2-1	TGTGCCAGCACCAAAGTTAGCGGGGAATACAATGAGCAGTTCTTC	CASTKVSGEYNEQFF
few	-	TRBV6-6	TRBJ2-2	TGTGCCAGCAGTTATCAGAACACCGGGGAGCTGTTTTTT	CASSYQNTGELFF
-	-	TRBV7-8	TRBJ1-1	TGTGCCAGCAGCTTAGGGTCTCGGGGTGGCCGAACAACTGAAGCTTTCTTT	CASSLGSRGGRTTEAFF
-	-	TRBV6-2/TRBV6-3	TRBJ2-7	TGTGCCAGCAGTTACGGTTTGGCGAGCTCCTACGAGCAGTACTTC	CASSYGLASSYEQYF
-	TRBD1	TRBV20-1	TRBJ1-2	TGCAGTGCTAGTGTTGACAGGGGGGGCTACACCTTC	CSASVDRGGYTF
-	-	TRBV4-1	TRBJ2-4	TGCGCCAGCAGCCAAGATTCAACGGGAATTCTAGCCAAAAACATTCAGTACTTC	CASSQDSTGILAKNIQYF
-	-	TRBV20-1	TRBJ2-7	TGCAGTGCTAGGCCCCGGACAGAACCGCACGAGCAGTACTTC	CSARPRTEPHEQYF
-	TRBD2	TRBV5-1	TRBJ2-3	TGCGCCAGCAGCTCCACTCTCCTAGCGGTCACAGATACGCAGTATTTT	CASSSTLLAVTDTQYF
-	-	TRBV7-2	TRBJ2-1	TGTGCCAGCAGCTACTCGCCCGGGAAGAGGAATGAGCAGTTCTTC	CASSYSPGKRNEQFF
few	TRBD1	TRBV12-3/TRBV12-4	TRBJ1-2	TGTGCCAGCAGTGGGGGGGAGGGGGCGCGTCTCTATGGCTACACCTTC	CASSGGEGARLYGYTF
-	-	TRBV9	TRBJ2-1	TGTGCCAGCAGCGTAGGAGGGGCCTACAATGGGCAGTTCTTC	CASSVGGAYNGQFF
-	-	TRBV3-1	TRBJ2-7	TGTGCCAGCAGCCAAACCGGACAGATCCTTTACGAGCAGTACTTC	CASSQTGQILYEQYF
-	TRBD2	TRBV3-1	TRBJ2-5	TGTGCCAGCAGCCAAGATCCACTAGCGTCAGAGACCCAGTACTTC	CASSQDPLASETQYF